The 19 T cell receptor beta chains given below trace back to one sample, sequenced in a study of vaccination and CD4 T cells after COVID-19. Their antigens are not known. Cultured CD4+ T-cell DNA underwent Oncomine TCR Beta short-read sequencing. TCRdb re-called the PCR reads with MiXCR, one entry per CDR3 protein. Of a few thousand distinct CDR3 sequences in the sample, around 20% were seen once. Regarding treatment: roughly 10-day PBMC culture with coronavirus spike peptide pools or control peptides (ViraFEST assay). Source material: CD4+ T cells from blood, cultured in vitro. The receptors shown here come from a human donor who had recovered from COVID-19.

DNA of the CDR3: TGCAGTGCTAGGGGTCTAGCGGGGGGCACTTACAATGAGCAGTTCTTC. This translates into CSARGLAGGTYNEQFF. The V call is TRBV20-1, the J call TRBJ2-1; 11 bases map to TRBD2. J was trimmed by 4 bases and V by 3 bases; bases with no gene match: 8. Germline CDR1 DFQATT, CDR2 SNEGSKA (reference sequence). The CDR3 consists of 16 residues.

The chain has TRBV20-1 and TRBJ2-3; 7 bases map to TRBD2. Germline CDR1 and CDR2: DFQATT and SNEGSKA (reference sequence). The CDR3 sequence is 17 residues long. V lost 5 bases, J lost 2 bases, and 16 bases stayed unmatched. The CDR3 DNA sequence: TGCAGTGCTCACTCCAGGAGTAGCGGGTCCATCACAGATACGCAGTATTTT. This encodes CSAHSRSSGSITDTQYF.

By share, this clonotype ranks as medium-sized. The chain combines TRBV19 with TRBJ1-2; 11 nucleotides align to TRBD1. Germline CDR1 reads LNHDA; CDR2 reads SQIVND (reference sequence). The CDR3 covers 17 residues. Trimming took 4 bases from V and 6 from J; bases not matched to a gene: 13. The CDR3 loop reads CASSTHSAQGQGDGYTF. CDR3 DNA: TGTGCCAGTAGTACCCACTCTGCACAGGGACAGGGGGATGGCTACACCTTC.

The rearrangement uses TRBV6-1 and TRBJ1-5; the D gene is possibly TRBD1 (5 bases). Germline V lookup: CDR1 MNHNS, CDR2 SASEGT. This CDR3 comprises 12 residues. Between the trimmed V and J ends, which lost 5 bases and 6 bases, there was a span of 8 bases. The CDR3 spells CASSLDSQPQHF. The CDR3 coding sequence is TGTGCCAGCAGTCTCGACAGTCAGCCCCAGCATTTT.

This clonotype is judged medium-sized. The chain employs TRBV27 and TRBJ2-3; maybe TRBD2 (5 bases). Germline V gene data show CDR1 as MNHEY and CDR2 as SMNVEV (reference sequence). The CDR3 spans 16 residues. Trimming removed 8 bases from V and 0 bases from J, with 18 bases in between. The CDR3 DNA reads TGTGCCAGCTCCCGGTCTCGCGGGCTCAGCACAGATACGCAGTATTTT. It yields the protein CASSRSRGLSTDTQYF.

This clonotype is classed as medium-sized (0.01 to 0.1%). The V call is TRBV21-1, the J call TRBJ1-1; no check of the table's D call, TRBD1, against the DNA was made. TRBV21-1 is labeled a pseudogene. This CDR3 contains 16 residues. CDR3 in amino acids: CAPTRGGQGGSLGAFF. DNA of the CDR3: TGTGCCCCGACCAGAGGTGGACAGGGGGGATCGTTAGGGGCTTTCTTT.

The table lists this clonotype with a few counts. The chain's CDR3 is CASSPRQADSDTQYF. CDR3 nucleotide sequence: TGTGCCAGCTCACCGAGGCAGGCCGACTCAGATACGCAGTATTTT. The chain combines TRBV18 with TRBJ2-3; D is undetermined. Trimming left V 3 bases short and J 4 bases short, with 14 bases between. This CDR3 comprises 15 residues. Germline lookup yields CDR1 KGHSH and CDR2 LQKENI.

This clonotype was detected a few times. For the CDR3, the DNA is TGTGCCAGCAGCTTGAGCCCGGTCGGTGCGGGGATTGGCTACACCTTC. This codes for CASSLSPVGAGIGYTF. This chain uses TRBV5-6 with TRBJ1-2; D ambiguous. Germline V gene sequence: CDR1 SGHDT, CDR2 YYEEEE. CDR3 length: 16 residues. Trimming removed 1 base at V and 7 bases at J, with 20 bases between.

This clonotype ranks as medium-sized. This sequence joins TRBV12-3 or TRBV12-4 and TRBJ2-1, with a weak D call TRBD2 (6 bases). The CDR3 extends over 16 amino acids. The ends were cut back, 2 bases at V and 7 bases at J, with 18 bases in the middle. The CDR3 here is CASSLLLARAGNEQFF. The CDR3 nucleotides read TGTGCCAGCAGTTTACTCCTAGCCCGGGCGGGGAATGAGCAGTTCTTC.

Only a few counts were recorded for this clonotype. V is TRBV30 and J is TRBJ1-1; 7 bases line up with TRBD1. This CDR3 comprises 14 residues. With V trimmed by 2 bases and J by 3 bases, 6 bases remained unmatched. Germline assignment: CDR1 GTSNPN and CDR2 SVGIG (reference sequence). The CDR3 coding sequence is TGTGCCTGGAGTAAGAGGGGGCCTGACACTGAAGCTTTCTTT. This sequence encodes CAWSKRGPDTEAFF.

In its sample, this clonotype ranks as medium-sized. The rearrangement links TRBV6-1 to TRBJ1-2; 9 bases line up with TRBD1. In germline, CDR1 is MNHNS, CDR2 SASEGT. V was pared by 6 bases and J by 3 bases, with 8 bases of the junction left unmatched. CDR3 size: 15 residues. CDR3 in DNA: TGTGCCAGCAGACCTCCGGGACAGGGTCACTATGGCTACACCTTC. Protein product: CASRPPGQGHYGYTF.

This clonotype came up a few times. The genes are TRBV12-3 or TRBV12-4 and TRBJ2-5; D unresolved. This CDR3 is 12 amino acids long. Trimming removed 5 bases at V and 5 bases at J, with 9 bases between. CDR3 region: CASSLILETQYF. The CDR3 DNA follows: TGTGCCAGCAGTCTAATACTCGAGACCCAGTACTTC.

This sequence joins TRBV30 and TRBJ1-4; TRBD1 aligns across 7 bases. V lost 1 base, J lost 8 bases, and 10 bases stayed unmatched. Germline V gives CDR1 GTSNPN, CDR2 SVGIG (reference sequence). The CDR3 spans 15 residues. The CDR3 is CAWSADRVDVEKLFF. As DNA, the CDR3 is TGTGCCTGGAGTGCTGACAGGGTAGACGTCGAAAAACTGTTTTTT.

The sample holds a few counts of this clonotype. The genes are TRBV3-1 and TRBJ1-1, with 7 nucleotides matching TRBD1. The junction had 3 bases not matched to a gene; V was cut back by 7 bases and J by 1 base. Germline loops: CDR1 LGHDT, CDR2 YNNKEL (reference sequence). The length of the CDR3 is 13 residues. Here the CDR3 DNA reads TGTGCCAGCATCGACAGGGCGAACACTGAAGCTTTCTTT. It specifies CASIDRANTEAFF.

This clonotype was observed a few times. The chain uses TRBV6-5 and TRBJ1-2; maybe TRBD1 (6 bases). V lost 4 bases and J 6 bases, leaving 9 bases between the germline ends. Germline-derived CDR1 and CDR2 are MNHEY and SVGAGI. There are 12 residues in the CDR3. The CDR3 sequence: CASSLDRHGYTF. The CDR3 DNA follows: TGTGCCAGCAGTTTAGACAGGCATGGCTACACCTTC.

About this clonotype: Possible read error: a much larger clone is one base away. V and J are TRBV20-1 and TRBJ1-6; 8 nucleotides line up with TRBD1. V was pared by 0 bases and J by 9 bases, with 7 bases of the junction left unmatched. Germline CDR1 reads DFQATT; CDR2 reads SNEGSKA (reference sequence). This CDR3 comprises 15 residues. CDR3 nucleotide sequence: TGCAGTGCTAGAGAAGGACAGGGCGTCAGTTCACCCCTCCACTTT. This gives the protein CSAREGQGVSSPLHF.

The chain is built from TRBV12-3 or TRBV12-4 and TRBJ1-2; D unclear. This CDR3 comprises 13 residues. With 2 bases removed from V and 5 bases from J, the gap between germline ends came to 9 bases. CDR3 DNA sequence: TGTGCCAGCAGTTTAAGCCATGAGTATGGCTACACCTTC. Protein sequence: CASSLSHEYGYTF.

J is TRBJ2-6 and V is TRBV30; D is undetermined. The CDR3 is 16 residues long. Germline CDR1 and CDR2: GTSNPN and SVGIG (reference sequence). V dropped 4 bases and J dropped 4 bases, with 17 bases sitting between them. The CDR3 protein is CAWTGLTAGGANVLTF. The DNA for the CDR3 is TGTGCCTGGACAGGATTAACCGCTGGCGGGGCCAACGTCCTGACTTTC.

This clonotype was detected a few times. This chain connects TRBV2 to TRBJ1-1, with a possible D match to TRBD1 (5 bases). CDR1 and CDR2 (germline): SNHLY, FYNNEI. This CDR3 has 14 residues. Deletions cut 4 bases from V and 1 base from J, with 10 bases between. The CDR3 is CASSAGQGNTEAFF. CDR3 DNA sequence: TGTGCCAGCAGTGCTGGACAAGGGAACACTGAAGCTTTCTTT. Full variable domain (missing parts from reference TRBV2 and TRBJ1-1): EPEVTQTPSHQVTQMGQEVILRCVPISNHLYFYWYRQILGQKVEFLVSFYNNEISEKSEIFDDQFSVERPDGSNFTLKIRSTKLEDSAMYFCASSAGQGNTEAFFGQGTRLTVV.